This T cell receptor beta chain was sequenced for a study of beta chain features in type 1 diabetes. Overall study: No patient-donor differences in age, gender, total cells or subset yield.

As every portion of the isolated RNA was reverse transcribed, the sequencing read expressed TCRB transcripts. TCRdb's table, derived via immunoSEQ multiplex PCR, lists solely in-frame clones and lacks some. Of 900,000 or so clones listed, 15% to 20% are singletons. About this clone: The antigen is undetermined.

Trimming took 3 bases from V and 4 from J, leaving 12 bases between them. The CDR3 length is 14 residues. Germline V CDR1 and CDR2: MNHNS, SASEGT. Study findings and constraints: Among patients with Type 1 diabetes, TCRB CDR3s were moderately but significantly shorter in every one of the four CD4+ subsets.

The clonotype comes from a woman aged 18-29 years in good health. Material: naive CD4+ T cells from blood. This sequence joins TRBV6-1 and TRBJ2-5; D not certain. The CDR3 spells CASSERRHRETQYF. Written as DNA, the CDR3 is TGTGCCAGCAGTGAGCGTCGTCACCGAGAGACCCAGTACTTC.